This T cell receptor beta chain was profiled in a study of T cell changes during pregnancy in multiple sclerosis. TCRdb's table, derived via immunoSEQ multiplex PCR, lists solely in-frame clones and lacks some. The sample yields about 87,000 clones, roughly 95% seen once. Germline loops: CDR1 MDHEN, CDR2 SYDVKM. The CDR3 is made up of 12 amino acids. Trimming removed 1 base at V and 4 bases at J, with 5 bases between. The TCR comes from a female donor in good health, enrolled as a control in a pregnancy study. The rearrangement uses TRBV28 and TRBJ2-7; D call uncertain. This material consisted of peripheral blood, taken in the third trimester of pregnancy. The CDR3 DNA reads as TGTGCCAGCAGTTTATACGAGTACGAGCAGTACTTC. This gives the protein CASSLYEYEQYF.